Shown below are 23 T cell receptor beta chains from a single sample sequenced in a study of graft-versus-host responses after intestinal transplantation. Their antigens remain unidentified. Clones were read by immunoSEQ multiplex PCR, and TCRdb kept only the in-frame ones, dropping some. The sample records 20,000 to 30,000 clones, over 80% being singletons. Specimen: unstimulated CD4+ T cells sorted from spleen or lymph node cells, collected before intestinal transplant. The source is a human donor who received an intestinal transplant.

The rearrangement joins TRBV28 to TRBJ2-6; possible D gene TRBD1, 6 bases. CDR3 size: 17 residues. The germline V gene has CDR1 MDHEN and CDR2 SYDVKM. V was shortened by 6 bases and J by 4 bases, with 19 bases between the two germline ends. The CDR3 DNA reads as TGTGCCAGCAGCTCATTAACCCAGGGGAACGGGGCCAACGTCCTGACTTTC. Its protein product is CASSSLTQGNGANVLTF.

The chain joins TRBV30 to TRBJ1-3, with D perhaps TRBD1 (5 bases). CDR1 is GTSNPN, CDR2 SVGIG, per germline (reference sequence). CDR3 length: 12 residues. The ends were cut back, 1 base at V and 4 bases at J, with 5 bases in the middle. For the CDR3, the DNA is TGTGCCTGGAGTGGACAGGGAAACACCATATATTTT. As protein: CAWSGQGNTIYF.

This chain joins TRBV5-1 and TRBJ2-2; no firm D call. CDR3 length: 13 amino acids. Trimming took off 5 bases at V and 2 bases at J, with 7 bases between the two ends. The germline V gene encodes CDR1 SGHRS and CDR2 YFSETQ. CDR3 sequence (DNA): TGCGCCAGCAGGACTCTCAACACCGGGGAGCTGTTTTTT. Its protein product is CASRTLNTGELFF.

The rearrangement uses TRBV5-4 and TRBJ2-7; TRBD2 matches 10 bases. The germline V gene encodes CDR1 SGHNT and CDR2 YYREEE (reference sequence). V was pared by 1 base and J by 6 bases, with 7 bases of the junction left unmatched. This CDR3 has 15 amino acids. CDR3 amino acids: CASSLSLAGASEQYF. As DNA, the CDR3 is TGTGCCAGCAGCTTGAGTCTAGCGGGAGCGAGCGAGCAGTACTTC.

The V call is TRBV6-1, the J call TRBJ2-5, with D maybe TRBD2 (5 bases). With 2 bases removed from V and 9 bases from J, the gap between germline ends came to 19 bases. The CDR3 contains 15 residues. Per the germline V gene, CDR1 is MNHNS and CDR2 is SASEGT. DNA of the CDR3: TGTGCCAGCAGTGAATGGGCTATGGCCGCCGGGGCCCAGTACTTC. This gives the protein CASSEWAMAAGAQYF.

This chain connects TRBV28 to TRBJ1-2; no clear D. V lost 8 bases, J lost 0 bases, and 16 bases lay in between. Germline lookup yields CDR1 MDHEN and CDR2 SYDVKM. The CDR3 loop spans 15 amino acids. CDR3 loop: CASGELAPANYGYTF. CDR3 bases: TGTGCCAGCGGGGAGTTAGCGCCGGCTAACTATGGCTACACCTTC.

The chain carries TRBV5-4 and TRBJ2-3; 9 positions match TRBD1. CDR1 and CDR2 (germline): SGHNT, YYREEE (reference sequence). V shed 3 bases and J 2 bases; nucleotides not matched to a gene: 13. CDR3 length equals 18 residues. The CDR3 nucleotides are TGTGCCAGCAGCTCCATAGGAGGGACAGGGAGTATCACAGATACGCAGTATTTT. Translation: CASSSIGGTGSITDTQYF. The variable domain in full, completed from reference TRBV5-4 and TRBJ2-3, reads ETGVTQSPTHLIKTRGQQVTLRCSSQSGHNTVSWYQQALGQGPQFIFQYYREEENGRGNFPPRFSGLQFPNYSSELNVNALELDDSALYLCASSSIGGTGSITDTQYFGPGTRLTVL.

The gene calls are TRBV28 and TRBJ2-5, with 9 bases identical to TRBD1. This CDR3 contains 16 residues. The germline V gene has CDR1 MDHEN and CDR2 SYDVKM. After removal of 4 bases from V and 5 bases from J, the junction contained 11 bases not matched to a gene. CDR3 in amino acids: CASSYRGQGPAETQYF. DNA for the CDR3: TGTGCCAGCAGTTATAGAGGACAGGGGCCTGCGGAGACCCAGTACTTC.

This sequence joins TRBV7-9 and TRBJ2-1, with TRBD1 matching 9 bases. Germline-derived CDR1 and CDR2 are SEHNR and FQNEAQ (reference sequence). The CDR3 runs to 17 residues. The V segment lost 1 base and the J segment 4 bases; nucleotides outside the gene matches: 8. The CDR3 protein is CASSLDLDRGQYNEQFF. DNA of the CDR3: TGTGCCAGCAGCTTAGACCTGGACAGGGGACAATACAATGAGCAGTTCTTC.

The J gene is TRBJ2-5, the V gene TRBV5-1, with TRBD2 identical over 15 bases. The CDR3 runs 16 residues. The V gene's germline CDR1 is SGHRS and CDR2 YFSETQ. V lost 5 bases, J lost 3 bases, and 5 bases stayed unmatched. CDR3 protein: CASRQGLAGGKETQYF. CDR3 DNA sequence: TGCGCCAGCAGGCAGGGACTAGCGGGGGGCAAAGAGACCCAGTACTTC.

V is TRBV9 and J is TRBJ2-1; 8 positions agree with TRBD1. The length of the CDR3 is 15 residues. CDR1 is SGDLS, CDR2 YYNGEE, per germline. V shed 0 bases, J shed 6 bases, and the junction held 5 bases outside the gene matches. Here the CDR3 reads CASSVAGGTGNEQFF. The CDR3 DNA reads as TGTGCCAGCAGCGTAGCAGGGGGCACTGGCAATGAGCAGTTCTTC.

CDR3 loop: CASSEARSSYNEQFF. In DNA form, the CDR3 reads TGTGCCAGCAGTGAGGCAAGGAGCTCCTACAATGAGCAGTTCTTC. The chain joins TRBV6-1 to TRBJ2-1; unclear D gene. This CDR3 is 15 amino acids long. Germline V gene data show CDR1 as MNHNS and CDR2 as SASEGT. V lost 3 bases and J 0 bases, leaving 9 bases between the germline ends.

The J gene is TRBJ2-5, the V gene TRBV28, with 7 bases that match TRBD2. Trimming took 2 bases from V and 3 from J; bases not matched to a gene: 3. Germline CDR1 reads MDHEN; CDR2 reads SYDVKM. This CDR3 spans 14 amino acids. In DNA, the CDR3 is TGTGCCAGCAGTTTAGCGGGAGAGGAAGAGACCCAGTACTTC. Translating it yields CASSLAGEEETQYF.

The chain couples TRBV7-2 to TRBJ1-5, with TRBD1 matching 9 bases. The trim removed 5 bases at V and 2 bases at J, leaving 4 bases unmatched. CDR1 and CDR2 from the germline V gene are SGHTA and FQGNSA. The CDR3 extends over 15 amino acids. In DNA, the CDR3 is TGTGCCAGCAGCCCGTGGACAGGGGGCAATCAGCCCCAGCATTTT. It yields the protein CASSPWTGGNQPQHF.

This clone was detected a few times. Relative to the germline gene, one junction end is altered; a read error may explain this. The chain joins TRBV6-5 to TRBJ1-2, with 10 bases that match TRBD1. Germline V lookup: CDR1 MNHEY, CDR2 SVGAGI. The CDR3 loop spans 13 amino acids. CDR3 in amino acids: CASSSGQGVPGVF. For the CDR3, the DNA is TGTGCCAGCAGTTCCGGACAGGGGGTTCCCGGGGTCTTC.

This chain links TRBV6-1 with TRBJ1-1; D call uncertain. With 2 bases removed from V and 4 bases from J, the gap between germline ends came to 14 bases. CDR1 is MNHNS and CDR2 is SASEGT in the germline V gene. The CDR3 is 15 residues long. The CDR3 DNA reads as TGTGCCAGCAGTGAATTTTTGACGGGAGGCACTGAAGCTTTCTTT. The encoded protein is CASSEFLTGGTEAFF.

CDR3 region: CASSFARGLAGGAPGTQYF. DNA for the CDR3: TGTGCCAGCAGCTTTGCCCGGGGACTAGCGGGGGGGGCCCCGGGGACCCAGTACTTC. J is TRBJ2-5 and V is TRBV7-6, with TRBD2 matching over 16 bases. V was clipped by 3 bases and J by 7 bases; unmatched bases: 14. CDR1 SGHVS and CDR2 FNYEAQ come from the germline V gene. The CDR3 extends over 19 amino acids.

This sequence joins TRBV4-1 and TRBJ2-5; TRBD2 might be the D (5 bases). Trimming took off 3 bases at V and 4 bases at J, with 21 bases between the two ends. CDR3 length: 17 residues. The germline V gene encodes CDR1 MGHRA and CDR2 YSYEKL. This CDR3 reads CASSHLPGSQLGETQYF. The CDR3 coding sequence is TGCGCCAGCAGCCATTTACCGGGATCTCAATTGGGAGAGACCCAGTACTTC.

This chain connects TRBV30 to TRBJ1-1, with 7 nucleotides matching TRBD1. V was clipped by 2 bases and J by 9 bases; unmatched bases: 6. Germline V lookup: CDR1 GTSNPN, CDR2 SVGIG (reference sequence). This CDR3 spans 12 amino acids. This CDR3 reads CAWSYLQGQAFF. The DNA for the CDR3 is TGTGCCTGGAGTTACTTACAGGGGCAAGCTTTCTTT.

This sequence joins TRBV28 and TRBJ2-7, with a weak D call TRBD2 (5 bases). The CDR3 consists of 15 residues. Trimming left V 6 bases short and J 0 bases short, with 15 bases between. Germline CDR1 and CDR2: MDHEN and SYDVKM. The CDR3 here is CASSSPDFASYEQYF. Here the CDR3 DNA reads TGTGCCAGCAGCTCCCCGGACTTTGCCTCCTACGAGCAGTACTTC.

The rearrangement uses TRBV7-9 and TRBJ2-7; maybe TRBD1 (6 bases). This CDR3 is 16 amino acids long. The ends were cut back, 1 base at V and 2 bases at J, with 15 bases in the middle. Germline V gene lookup returns CDR1 SEHNR and CDR2 FQNEAQ (reference sequence). CDR3 bases: TGTGCCAGCAGCTTAGGGGACACCGTGACTACCTACGAGCAGTACTTC. This encodes CASSLGDTVTTYEQYF. Based on the CDR3 plus reference TRBV7-9 and TRBJ2-7, the full variable domain is DTGVSQNPRHKITKRGQNVTFRCDPISEHNRLYWYRQTLGQGPEFLTYFQNEAQLEKSRLLSDRFSAERPKGSFSTLEIQRTEQGDSAMYLCASSLGDTVTTYEQYFGPGTRLTVT.

The rearrangement uses TRBV6-1 and TRBJ2-1; no clear D. Germline V gene data show CDR1 as MNHNS and CDR2 as SASEGT. The CDR3 has 10 residues. V shed 8 bases and J shed 9 bases, with 8 bases lying between them. CDR3 region: CASEKSEQFF. The DNA for the CDR3 is TGTGCCAGCGAGAAGAGTGAGCAGTTCTTC.

The rearrangement joins TRBV2 to TRBJ1-4; D is unclear. Looked up from germline, CDR1 is SNHLY and CDR2 is FYNNEI. The V end lost 2 bases, the J end lost 1 base, and 14 bases lay between the germline ends. The CDR3 runs to 17 residues. CDR3 coding DNA: TGTGCCAGCAGTGAACGCAAGGCCAGGAAAACTAATGAAAAACTGTTTTTT. Its translation: CASSERKARKTNEKLFF.